This T cell receptor beta chain originates from a study of shared clonotypes between healthy human individuals. Findings and limits, study-wide: Generation of non-shared clonotypes was less probable than generation of clonotypes shared by all four donors. The genetic and exposure-history diversity represented was limited by few donors. A handful of donors shared 5% to 5.5% of their naive CD4 clonotypes.

Germline assignment: CDR1 SGHNT and CDR2 YYREEE (reference sequence). V lost 7 bases, J lost 0 bases, and 4 bases stayed unmatched. The CDR3 has 17 residues. Measured with immunoSEQ multiplex PCR; TCRdb has only the in-frame clones, and not every one. The top ten clones hold 0.3% to 0.4% of a sample with some 2.3 million clones, 93% of them seen once. Remarks on this clone: The antigen is not known.

The split of CD4+ cells yielded CD45RA+ naive and CD45RA-negative memory subsets. The chain combines TRBV5-4 with TRBJ2-6; 13 nucleotides line up with TRBD2. The receptor comes from a man aged 18 to 30 in good health. Some clones in this sample may be carry-over from other donors' samples. The sample taken for sequencing was naive CD4+ T cells from PBMCs. Sample subset: CD45RA+ positively selected. For the CDR3, the DNA is TGTGCCAGCTGGGGACTAGCGGGGAACTCTGGGGCCAACGTCCTGACTTTC. This gives the protein CASWGLAGNSGANVLTF.